This T cell receptor beta chain was sequenced for a study of blood T cell repertoires in COVID-19. For the study at large: Samples representing acute and convalescent COVID-19 were sourced from the United States, Italy and Spain. T cells, B-cell-depleted T cells, or PBMCs supplied cDNA or gDNA.

Authors' data handling: From reference gene primer amplification, estimates of nucleated cell counts were derived. Libraries were prepared by immunoSEQ multiplex PCR; TCRdb keeps only in-frame clonotypes and omits some of them. The V and J calls and clone size were taken over from that table, and D and trimming were inferred from the DNA. Of some 250,000 clones in the sample, around 90% are singletons; the top ten hold 0.7% to 0.85%. CDR3 length: 16 amino acids. Losses at the gene ends were 0 bases for V and 1 base for J; bases not matched to a gene: 3. In germline, CDR1 is LGHNA, CDR2 YSLEER. This TCR derives from a woman in her twenties or thirties with acute or convalescent COVID-19. Sequencing input: peripheral blood. The chain links TRBV4-3 to TRBJ1-5; 7 bases are shared with TRBD1. The CDR3 is CASSQDTGQSNQPQHF. CDR3 nucleotide sequence: TGCGCCAGCAGCCAAGATACGGGACAGAGCAATCAGCCCCAGCATTTT.